This TCR beta chain was documented in a study of blood T cell repertoires in COVID-19. Study information: The analysed material was cDNA or gDNA that came from T cells, B-cell-depleted T cells, or PBMCs.

The CDR3 sequence is 13 residues long. With 5 bases clipped from V and 6 bases from J, the junction kept 1 base outside the gene matches. Germline values: CDR1 SGHAT, CDR2 FQDESV (reference sequence). Measured with immunoSEQ multiplex PCR; TCRdb has only the in-frame clones, and not every one. Among 150,000 to 200,000 clones listed, roughly four fifths were seen once. The sample was peripheral blood. The receptor was derived from a human donor in a cohort sampled during active COVID-19. The V call is TRBV11-1, the J call TRBJ2-7; 13 bases are shared with TRBD2. CDR3 nucleotide sequence: TGTGCCAGCAGCGGACTAGCGGGAGTCGAGCAGTACTTC. Amino acid sequence: CASSGLAGVEQYF.